The 9 T cell receptor beta chains presented below share a single source sample, sequenced in a study of blood T cell repertoires in COVID-19. Clones were read by immunoSEQ multiplex PCR, and TCRdb kept only the in-frame ones, dropping some. The sample records around 200,000 clones, approximately 78% being singletons. The sample was peripheral blood. All receptors derive from a woman aged 80 or over with active or convalescent COVID-19.

The chain joins TRBV4-2 to TRBJ2-3, with a tentative D call TRBD2 (7 bases). This CDR3 is built from 16 residues. Germline V gene data show CDR1 as LGHNA and CDR2 as YNFKEQ. V lost 1 base and J lost 3, with 14 bases in between. In DNA, the CDR3 is TGTGCCAGCAGCCAAGTCCTTCGGGGGGCAACAGATACGCAGTATTTT. Translating it yields CASSQVLRGATDTQYF.

The rearrangement joins TRBV19 to TRBJ1-2; weak D call: TRBD1 (5 bases). The CDR3 is made up of 14 amino acids. V was shortened by 5 bases and J by 4 bases, with 14 bases between the two germline ends. Germline V gene lookup returns CDR1 LNHDA and CDR2 SQIVND (reference sequence). CDR3 sequence: CASSASGGVYGYTF. In DNA, the CDR3 is TGTGCCAGTAGTGCCTCCGGGGGGGTCTATGGCTACACCTTC.

CDR3 in amino acids: CASRTRGLQFMEQYF. In DNA, the CDR3 is TGTGCCAGCAGAACCAGGGGGCTGCAATTTATGGAGCAGTACTTC. The chain links TRBV6-5 to TRBJ2-7; 8 bases fit TRBD1. The CDR3 spans 15 residues. The V gene end was trimmed by 6 bases and the J gene end by 7 bases; junction bases not matched to a gene: 14. Germline CDR1 and CDR2: MNHEY and SVGAGI.

In its sample, this clone was seen many times. V and J are TRBV19 and TRBJ2-1; D call uncertain. The CDR3 covers 15 residues. The germline gives CDR1 LNHDA, CDR2 SQIVND (reference sequence). The ends were cut back, 3 bases at V and 0 bases at J, with 9 bases in the middle. CDR3 loop: CASSIDTGSYNEQFF. CDR3 nucleotides: TGTGCCAGTAGTATTGACACTGGCTCCTACAATGAGCAGTTCTTC. Based on the CDR3 plus reference TRBV19 and TRBJ2-1, the full variable domain is DGGITQSPKYLFRKEGQNVTLSCEQNLNHDAMYWYRQDPGQGLRLIYYSQIVNDFQKGDIAEGYSVSREKKESFPLTVTSAQKNPTAFYLCASSIDTGSYNEQFFGPGTRLTVL.

Points on this clone: The same CDR3 arises from other DNA sequences in this sample as well. The chain is built from TRBV6-5 and TRBJ1-1; no reliable D call. The CDR3 has 13 residues. The germline CDR1 and CDR2 sequences are MNHEY and SVGAGI. The V end lost 6 bases, the J end lost 0 bases, and 8 bases lay between the germline ends. In DNA, the CDR3 is TGTGCCAGCAGCATTTCCATGAACACTGAAGCTTTCTTT. It codes for CASSISMNTEAFF.

CDR3 amino acids: CASSLDLGQALKTQYF. In DNA form, the CDR3 reads TGTGCCAGCAGTCTCGACCTCGGACAGGCCCTCAAGACCCAGTACTTC. V usage is TRBV2 and J usage is TRBJ2-5; 7 bases are shared with TRBD1. The ends lost 5 bases at V and 6 bases at J; junction bases unmatched: 15. This CDR3 comprises 16 residues. The germline CDR1 and CDR2 sequences are SNHLY and FYNNEI.

This clone was counted a few times. V is TRBV7-9 and J is TRBJ1-1, with D tentatively TRBD1 (5 bases). CDR3 size: 15 residues. In germline, CDR1 is SEHNR, CDR2 FQNEAQ (reference sequence). V was clipped by 5 bases and J by 0 bases, with 13 bases between them. CDR3 region: CASSPSGLMNTEAFF. CDR3 DNA: TGTGCCAGCAGCCCATCGGGACTCATGAACACTGAAGCTTTCTTT.

V is TRBV5-1 and J is TRBJ2-3; 10 positions match TRBD1. Germline CDR1 reads SGHRS; CDR2 reads YFSETQ. V shed 4 bases and J 2 bases; nucleotides not matched to a gene: 7. The CDR3 totals 16 residues. In DNA, the CDR3 is TGCGCCAGCAGCGTGGGGGGACAGGGGAACACAGATACGCAGTATTTT. The encoded protein is CASSVGGQGNTDTQYF.

DNA of the CDR3: TGTGCCAGCAGCTTAAGCGCGGGGGCCCACAATGAGCAGTTCTTC. Amino acid sequence: CASSLSAGAHNEQFF. The chain employs TRBV7-2 and TRBJ2-1, with a weak D call TRBD2 (7 bases). The CDR3 sequence is 15 residues long. V lost 2 bases and J 5 bases, leaving 13 bases between the germline ends. Germline values: CDR1 SGHTA, CDR2 FQGNSA.